This T cell receptor beta chain stems from a study of OX40 agonist ivuxolimab in advanced cancers. Study background: Melanoma, hepatocellular carcinoma, head and neck or renal cell cancer occurred in dose-escalation patients. Partial responses were achieved by three patients, of whom one had hepatocellular carcinoma and two had cutaneous melanoma. Study-wide results and caveats: Clonal expansion by week 6 occurred in CD4+ and CD8+ blood T cells (at 0.1 to 3.0 mg/kg).

Points on this clone: Its antigen is still unknown.

Clones were sequenced by immunoSEQ multiplex PCR, and TCRdb holds only the in-frame ones, with some missing. This table holds roughly 30,000 clones, approximately 90% found once. This CDR3 has 17 amino acids. CDR1 is SGHAT, CDR2 FQNNGV, per germline. Trimming pared 1 base from V and 4 bases from J, leaving 19 bases between. V usage is TRBV11-2 and J usage is TRBJ2-5; no reliable D call. The sequencing used CD4+ or CD8+ T cells sorted from blood, collected in a trial of the OX40 agonist ivuxolimab. This TCR came from an adult with an advanced solid tumor such as melanoma, head and neck, liver or kidney cancer. CDR3 sequence (DNA): TGTGCCAGCAGCTTAGGTAGCTTTCCTCCAGGCGTAGAGACCCAGTACTTC. Translating it yields CASSLGSFPPGVETQYF.